One sample yielded the 2 T cell receptor beta chains listed below, sequenced in a study of blood T cell repertoires in COVID-19. Profiled with immunoSEQ multiplex PCR; TCRdb holds only in-frame clones, not every one. The sample yields approximately 280,000 clones, about 90% seen once. Sequencing used peripheral blood. These receptors originate from a woman younger than 45 who had recovered from COVID-19.

The J gene is TRBJ1-1, the V gene TRBV7-2; tentative D call: TRBD1 (6 bases). The CDR3 has 13 residues. CDR1 SGHTA and CDR2 FQGNSA come from the germline V gene. V was clipped by 5 bases and J by 10 bases, with 17 bases between them. The DNA for the CDR3 is TGTGCCAGCAGCCCCGAGACAGGACCGGGAGCTTTCTTT. It encodes CASSPETGPGAFF.

This clone appeared a single time. The chain links TRBV5-1 to TRBJ1-1, with a possible D match to TRBD1 (6 bases). With 5 bases removed from V and 5 bases from J, the gap between germline ends came to 13 bases. Germline CDR1 is SGHRS and CDR2 is YFSETQ. The CDR3 length is 13 residues. In DNA, the CDR3 is TGCGCCAGCAGGGATCAGGGGAGTACTGAAGCTTTCTTT. Its protein product is CASRDQGSTEAFF.